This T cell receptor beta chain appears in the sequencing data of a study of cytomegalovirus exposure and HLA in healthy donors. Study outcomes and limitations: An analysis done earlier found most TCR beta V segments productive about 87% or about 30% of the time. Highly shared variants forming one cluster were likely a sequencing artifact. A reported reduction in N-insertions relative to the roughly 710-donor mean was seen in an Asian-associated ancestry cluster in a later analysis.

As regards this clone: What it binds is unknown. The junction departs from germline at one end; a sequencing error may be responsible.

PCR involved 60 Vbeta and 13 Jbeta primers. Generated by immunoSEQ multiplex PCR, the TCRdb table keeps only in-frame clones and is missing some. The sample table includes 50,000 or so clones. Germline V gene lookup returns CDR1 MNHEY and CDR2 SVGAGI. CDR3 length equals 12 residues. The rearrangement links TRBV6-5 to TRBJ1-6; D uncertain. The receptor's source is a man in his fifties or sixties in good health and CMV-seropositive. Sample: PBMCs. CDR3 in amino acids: CASRQYNPPLHF. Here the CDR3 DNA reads TGTGCCAGCAGACAGTATAATCCACCCCTCCACTTT.